The clone carrying this TCR beta chain came up once. The antigen is unknown. In the original workflow: Filtering differed, since immunoSEQ gave only junction sequences and no quality scores. Clones were sequenced by immunoSEQ multiplex PCR, and TCRdb holds only the in-frame ones, with some missing. For V, J and clone size, that table is used; D and trimming come from the DNA. The sample yields a few million clones, more than 90% seen once. The record originates from a study of shared clonotypes between healthy human individuals. Study-level information: Each donor had three CD4 naive, three CD4 memory, two CD8 naive and one CD8 memory plate. Points from the study as a whole: Rarefaction showed that sequencing of sorted subsets was incomplete (despite large depth). Blood was the sole source, and tissue repertoires probably differ.

Germline V gene sequence: CDR1 SGHTA, CDR2 FQGNSA. The length of the CDR3 is 13 residues. The V gene end was trimmed by 2 bases and the J gene end by 10 bases; junction bases not matched to a gene: 5. The origin of this receptor is a young man in good health. Sequenced material: naive CD4+ T cells sorted from blood. Documented subset: CD45RA+ positively selected. The rearrangement uses TRBV7-2 and TRBJ1-1; TRBD1 agrees at 9 bases. CDR3 protein: CASSLTAGQGAFF. The CDR3 DNA reads as TGTGCCAGCAGCTTAACGGCGGGACAGGGAGCTTTCTTT.